The next 22 T cell receptor beta chains were all read from a single sample in a study of blood T cell repertoires in COVID-19. Data came from immunoSEQ multiplex PCR; TCRdb stores just in-frame clones and leaves some out. The table has 250,000 to 350,000 clones, roughly 87% seen once. Material: peripheral blood. The receptors were sampled from a woman aged 45 to 65 who had recovered from COVID-19.

This chain connects TRBV14 to TRBJ2-7, with D maybe TRBD2 (6 bases). The germline gives CDR1 SGHDN, CDR2 FVKESK. V shed 1 base and J shed 1 base, with 11 bases lying between them. The CDR3 is 15 residues long. The chain's CDR3 is CASSQGGGVSYEQYF. The CDR3 DNA sequence: TGTGCCAGCAGCCAAGGAGGAGGGGTTTCCTACGAGCAGTACTTC.

V is TRBV4-2 and J is TRBJ1-2; 9 nucleotides line up with TRBD1. CDR1 is LGHNA and CDR2 is YNFKEQ in the germline V gene. V was pared by 0 bases and J by 4 bases, with 9 bases of the junction left unmatched. The CDR3 contains 17 residues. The CDR3 DNA follows: TGTGCCAGCAGCCAAGATCCGACGGGACAGGGTCGCTATGGCTACACCTTC. It is translated as CASSQDPTGQGRYGYTF.

The V call is TRBV7-8, the J call TRBJ1-1; 8 nucleotides match TRBD1. Losses at the gene ends were 4 bases for V and 2 bases for J; bases not matched to a gene: 6. The CDR3 is 15 amino acids. The germline CDR1 and CDR2 sequences are SGHVS and FQNEAQ. CDR3 amino acids: CASSSWTGSNTEAFF. The CDR3 DNA is TGTGCCAGCAGCTCCTGGACAGGGAGCAACACTGAAGCTTTCTTT.

There are a few counts of this clone. The CDR3 loop is CAISATTGRIAFF. The CDR3 DNA is TGTGCCATCAGTGCTACGACAGGAAGGATTGCTTTCTTT. This chain links TRBV10-3 with TRBJ1-1, with a possible D match to TRBD1 (6 bases). The CDR3 runs 13 residues. V gave up 4 bases and J gave up 11 bases, with 17 bases separating them. CDR1 and CDR2 (germline): ENHRY, SYGVKD.

The V and J genes are TRBV29-1 and TRBJ2-7, with 8 positions matching TRBD1. With 7 bases clipped from V and 0 bases from J, the junction kept 2 bases outside the gene matches. The CDR3 is 12 amino acids. Per the germline V gene, CDR1 is SQVTM and CDR2 is ANQGSEA. The chain's CDR3 is CSAGTGSYEQYF. DNA of the CDR3: TGCAGCGCGGGGACAGGCTCCTACGAGCAGTACTTC.

This clone appeared once. V gene TRBV28 combines with J gene TRBJ2-1; 9 bases fit TRBD2. Per the germline V gene, CDR1 is MDHEN and CDR2 is SYDVKM. V shed 6 bases and J 4 bases; nucleotides not matched to a gene: 4. This CDR3 is 14 amino acids long. CDR3 amino acids: CASRGGRGYNEQFF. In nucleotides, the CDR3 is TGTGCCAGCAGGGGCGGGAGGGGTTACAATGAGCAGTTCTTC.

The chain carries TRBV7-9 and TRBJ1-2; no firm D call. Germline V gives CDR1 SEHNR, CDR2 FQNEAQ (reference sequence). Trimming took 2 bases from V and 5 from J, leaving 3 bases between them. CDR3 length equals 11 residues. CDR3 sequence reads: CASSLLYGYTF. CDR3 bases: TGTGCCAGCAGCTTACTGTATGGCTACACCTTC.

The chain combines TRBV4-3 with TRBJ2-3; TRBD2 agrees at 10 bases. Unmatched junction bases numbered 6, after V lost 0 bases and J lost 0 bases. CDR3 length: 18 residues. Germline lookup yields CDR1 LGHNA and CDR2 YSLEER. The CDR3: CASSQDSTSGTSTDTQYF. The CDR3 DNA reads TGCGCCAGCAGCCAAGATTCAACTAGCGGGACTAGCACAGATACGCAGTATTTT.

The chain is built from TRBV5-1 and TRBJ1-5, with D perhaps matching TRBD1 (5 bases). Between the trimmed V and J ends, which lost 4 bases and 6 bases, there was a span of 11 bases. Germline V gene data show CDR1 as SGHRS and CDR2 as YFSETQ. The CDR3 has 13 residues. CDR3 nucleotide sequence: TGCGCCAGCAGCCAGGGAGGGACTCAGCCCCAGCATTTT. Its translation is CASSQGGTQPQHF.

This clone was counted once. The chain employs TRBV3-1 (or the pseudogene TRBV3-2) and TRBJ1-6; TRBD1 is a possible D gene (5 bases). The CDR3 contains 19 residues. The V end was cut by 1 base, the J end by 0 bases, with 16 bases between. The germline V gene encodes CDR1 LGHDT and CDR2 YNNKEL (reference sequence). CDR3 in amino acids: CASSQVRGGTSSYNSPLHF. CDR3 nucleotides: TGTGCCAGCAGCCAAGTCCGGGGCGGGACGAGCTCCTATAATTCACCCCTCCACTTT.

The rearrangement uses TRBV30 and TRBJ2-7; the match to TRBD2 covers 8 bases. V lost 1 base, J lost 0 bases, and 11 bases stayed unmatched. The V gene's germline CDR1 is GTSNPN and CDR2 SVGIG (reference sequence). The CDR3 consists of 17 residues. CDR3 nucleotides: TGTGCCTGGAGTGGAAGAGGCGGGGGGAAGAGCTCCTACGAGCAGTACTTC. Amino acid sequence: CAWSGRGGGKSSYEQYF.

The genes are TRBV10-3 and TRBJ2-5, with 10 nucleotides matching TRBD2. The V segment lost 4 bases and the J segment 6 bases; nucleotides outside the gene matches: 5. The germline CDR1 and CDR2 sequences are ENHRY and SYGVKD. This CDR3 has 14 amino acids. Here the CDR3 DNA reads TGTGCCATCAGTGGTACAGCGGGGGGGAAGACCCAGTACTTC. This encodes CAISGTAGGKTQYF.

This clone appeared a few times. The J gene is TRBJ1-2, the V gene TRBV1; the tabulated D call, TRBD1, remains unverified against the DNA. TRBV1 is tagged as a pseudogene. This CDR3 spans 12 amino acids. The CDR3 DNA is TGCACCAGCAGCCAAGAACAGAAAGGCTACACCTTC. This encodes CTSSQEQKGYTF.

V and J are TRBV9 and TRBJ2-1; D call uncertain. Germline V CDR1 and CDR2: SGDLS, YYNGEE. The germline V and J ends were trimmed by 0 bases and 1 base, with 5 bases remaining between them. The CDR3 covers 14 residues. CDR3 nucleotide sequence: TGTGCCAGCAGCGTAGGGAGATCCTACAATGAGCAGTTCTTC. Amino acids: CASSVGRSYNEQFF.

V gene TRBV7-2 combines with J gene TRBJ2-3, with a tentative D call TRBD1 (6 bases). This CDR3 is built from 14 residues. V dropped 3 bases and J dropped 2 bases, with 9 bases sitting between them. Germline CDR1 SGHTA, CDR2 FQGNSA. In DNA form, the CDR3 reads TGTGCCAGCAGCTTGCAGGGGCTCACAGATACGCAGTATTTT. This sequence encodes CASSLQGLTDTQYF.

The chain joins TRBV6-5 to TRBJ1-1; D is unresolved. Germline V CDR1 and CDR2: MNHEY, SVGAGI. The CDR3 consists of 13 residues. Trimming pared 6 bases from V and 3 bases from J, leaving 11 bases between. The CDR3 loop is CASSQSRDTEAFF. CDR3 DNA sequence: TGTGCCAGCAGCCAGTCCCGGGACACTGAAGCTTTCTTT.

The rearrangement links TRBV5-4 to TRBJ2-5; 9 bases align to TRBD2. The CDR3 is 15 amino acids. With 2 bases clipped from V and 2 bases from J, the junction kept 4 bases outside the gene matches. The V gene's germline CDR1 is SGHNT and CDR2 YYREEE (reference sequence). The CDR3 reads CASSLYTSGQETQYF. For the CDR3, the DNA is TGTGCCAGCAGCTTATACACTAGCGGGCAAGAGACCCAGTACTTC.

Only one count was recorded for this clone. This chain links TRBV19 with TRBJ1-5; no reliable D call. The V and J ends lost 2 bases and 7 bases respectively, with 15 bases between them. Germline V gene sequence: CDR1 LNHDA, CDR2 SQIVND (reference sequence). There are 15 residues in the CDR3. CDR3 sequence (DNA): TGTGCCAGTAGTATACAGGCAGGTGGTAAGCAGCCCCAGCATTTT. Translated, it gives CASSIQAGGKQPQHF.

The V gene is TRBV18, the J gene TRBJ2-7, with 7 bases identical to TRBD1. CDR1 KGHSH and CDR2 LQKENI come from the germline V gene. This CDR3 comprises 17 residues. The V gene end was trimmed by 2 bases and the J gene end by 1 base; junction bases not matched to a gene: 11. The CDR3 region is CASSPLRGPPGSYEQYF. The CDR3 DNA sequence: TGTGCCAGCTCACCATTAAGGGGGCCCCCTGGGTCCTACGAGCAGTACTTC.

The chain links TRBV2 to TRBJ1-2; D is possibly TRBD1 (5 bases). The germline V gene has CDR1 SNHLY and CDR2 FYNNEI. This CDR3 region has 13 residues. Trimming shortened V by 7 bases and J by 3 bases, and 12 bases separated the two germline ends. The CDR3 sequence: CASKSGGYYGYTF. DNA of the CDR3: TGTGCCAGCAAATCGGGGGGGTACTATGGCTACACCTTC.

The chain employs TRBV19 and TRBJ1-1; no clear D. CDR3 length: 12 residues. The V and J ends lost 11 bases and 5 bases respectively, with 15 bases between them. Germline V gives CDR1 LNHDA, CDR2 SQIVND (reference sequence). The CDR3, as DNA: TGTGCCTTAAACTCAGGAGGTACTGAAGCTTTCTTT. Translation gives CALNSGGTEAFF.

The gene calls are TRBV4-2 and TRBJ2-2; 10 nucleotides agree with TRBD1. After removal of 0 bases from V and 4 bases from J, the junction contained 5 bases not matched to a gene. The CDR3 is 17 amino acids. Germline CDR1 and CDR2: LGHNA and YNFKEQ. The CDR3 DNA reads TGTGCCAGCAGCCAAGATGGGGACAGGGGCCCCACCGGGGAGCTGTTTTTT. Its translation: CASSQDGDRGPTGELFF.